This TCR beta chain was observed in a study of control samples from healthy donors and cancer patients. To note about this clone: Different DNA sequences within this sample yield the same CDR3.

V dropped 4 bases and J dropped 2 bases, with 13 bases sitting between them. The CDR3 consists of 14 residues. CDR1 SGHRS and CDR2 YFSETQ come from the germline V gene. The protocol was immunoSEQ multiplex PCR, while the TCRdb copy is restricted to in-frame clones and leaves out a portion. The sample shows around 110,000 clones, over 90% of them seen only once. The source material was blood. The chain joins TRBV5-1 to TRBJ2-7, with D tentatively TRBD1 or TRBD2 (6 bases each). The receptor comes from a man aged 25 to 40 in good health. The CDR3 region is CASSLLGGTYEQYF. CDR3 bases: TGCGCCAGCAGCCTACTAGGGGGGACCTACGAGCAGTACTTC.